This T cell receptor beta chain comes out of a study of shared clonotypes between healthy human individuals. A split of CD4+ cells into CD45RA+ naive and CD45RA-negative memory subsets was performed. Trimming removed 6 bases from V and 2 bases from J, with 11 bases in between. Germline loops: CDR1 LNHDA, CDR2 SQIVND (reference sequence). The length of the CDR3 is 14 residues. Profiled with immunoSEQ multiplex PCR; TCRdb holds only in-frame clones, not every one. The sample carries some 550,000 clones, 95% to 98% recorded once. The V call is TRBV19, the J call TRBJ1-5; a weak D match, TRBD1 (5 bases). The sample comprised naive CD4+ T cells sorted from blood. Subset here: CD45RA+ positively selected. The receptor comes from a woman in her twenties or thirties in good health. The CDR3 loop reads CASRVDSGNQPQHF. The DNA of the CDR3 is TGTGCCAGTAGAGTCGACAGTGGCAATCAGCCCCAGCATTTT.